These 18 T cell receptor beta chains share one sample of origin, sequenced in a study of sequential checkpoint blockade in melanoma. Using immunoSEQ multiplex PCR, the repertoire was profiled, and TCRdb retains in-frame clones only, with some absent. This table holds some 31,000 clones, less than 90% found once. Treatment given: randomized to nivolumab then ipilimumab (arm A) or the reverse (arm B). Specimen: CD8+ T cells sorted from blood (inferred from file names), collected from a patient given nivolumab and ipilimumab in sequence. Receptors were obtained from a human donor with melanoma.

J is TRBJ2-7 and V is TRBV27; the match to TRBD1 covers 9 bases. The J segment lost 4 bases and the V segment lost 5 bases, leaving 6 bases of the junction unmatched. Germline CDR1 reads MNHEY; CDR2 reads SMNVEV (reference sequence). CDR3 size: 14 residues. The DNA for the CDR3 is TGTGCCAGCAGTAGCGACAGGGGGTTATACGAGCAGTACTTC. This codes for CASSSDRGLYEQYF.

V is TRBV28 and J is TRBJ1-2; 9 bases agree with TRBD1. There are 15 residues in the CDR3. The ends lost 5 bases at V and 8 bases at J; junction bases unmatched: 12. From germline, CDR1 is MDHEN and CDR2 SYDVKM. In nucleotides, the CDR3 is TGTGCCAGCAGTGCCTCTGCGGGACAGGGTCACGGCTACACCTTC. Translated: CASSASAGQGHGYTF.

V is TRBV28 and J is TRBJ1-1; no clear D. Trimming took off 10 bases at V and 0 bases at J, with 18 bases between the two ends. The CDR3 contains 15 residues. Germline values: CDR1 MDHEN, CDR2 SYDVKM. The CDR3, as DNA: TGTGCCACAATTTTATCGAGGTTTATGAACACTGAAGCTTTCTTT. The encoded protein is CATILSRFMNTEAFF.

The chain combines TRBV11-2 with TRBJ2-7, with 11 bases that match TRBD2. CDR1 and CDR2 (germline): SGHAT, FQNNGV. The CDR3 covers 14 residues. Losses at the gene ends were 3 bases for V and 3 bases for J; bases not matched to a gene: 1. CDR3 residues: CASSFTSGGYEQYF. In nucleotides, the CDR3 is TGTGCCAGCAGCTTTACTAGCGGGGGCTACGAGCAGTACTTC.

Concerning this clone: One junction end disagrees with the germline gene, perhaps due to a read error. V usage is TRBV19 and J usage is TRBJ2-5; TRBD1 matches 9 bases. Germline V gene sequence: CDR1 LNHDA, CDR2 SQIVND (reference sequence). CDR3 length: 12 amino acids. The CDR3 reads CPDRGTRETQYF. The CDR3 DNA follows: TGCCCGGACAGGGGTACCAGGGAGACCCAGTACTTC.

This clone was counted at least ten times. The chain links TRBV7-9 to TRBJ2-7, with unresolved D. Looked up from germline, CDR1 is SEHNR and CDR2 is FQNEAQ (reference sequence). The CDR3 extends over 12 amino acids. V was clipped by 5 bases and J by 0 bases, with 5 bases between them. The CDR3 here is CASSLVSYEQYF. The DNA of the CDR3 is TGTGCCAGCAGCCTCGTCTCCTACGAGCAGTACTTC.

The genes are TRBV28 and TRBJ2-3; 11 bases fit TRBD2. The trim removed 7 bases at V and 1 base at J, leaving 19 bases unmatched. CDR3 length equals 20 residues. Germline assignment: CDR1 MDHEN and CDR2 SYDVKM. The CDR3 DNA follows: TGTGCCAGCACCTTTTCCTCGGGCGGGCTAGCGGGGGGAGGCACAGATACGCAGTATTTT. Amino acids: CASTFSSGGLAGGGTDTQYF. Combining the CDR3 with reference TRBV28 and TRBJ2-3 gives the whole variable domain DVKVTQSSRYLVKRTGEKVFLECVQDMDHENMFWYRQDPGLGLRLIYFSYDVKMKEKGDIPEGYSVSREKKERFSLILESASTNQTSMYLCASTFSSGGLAGGGTDTQYFGPGTRLTVL.

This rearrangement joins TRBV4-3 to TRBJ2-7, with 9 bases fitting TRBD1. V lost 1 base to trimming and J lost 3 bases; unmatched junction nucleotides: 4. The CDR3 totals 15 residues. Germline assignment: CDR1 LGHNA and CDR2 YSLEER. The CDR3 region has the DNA TGCGCCAGCAGCCAAGGCTGGGACAGGGACTACGAGCAGTACTTC. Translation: CASSQGWDRDYEQYF.

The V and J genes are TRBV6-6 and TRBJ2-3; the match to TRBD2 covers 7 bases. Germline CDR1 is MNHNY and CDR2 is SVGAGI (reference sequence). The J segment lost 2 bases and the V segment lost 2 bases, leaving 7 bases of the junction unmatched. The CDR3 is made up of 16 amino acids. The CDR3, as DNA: TGTGCCAGCAGTTACCCGGGCAGCGGGGACACAGATACGCAGTATTTT. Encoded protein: CASSYPGSGDTDTQYF.

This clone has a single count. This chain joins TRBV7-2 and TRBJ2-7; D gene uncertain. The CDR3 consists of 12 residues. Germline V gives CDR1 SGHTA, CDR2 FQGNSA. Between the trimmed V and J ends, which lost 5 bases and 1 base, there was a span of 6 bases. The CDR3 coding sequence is TGTGCCAGCAGCGGCTTGTCCTACGAGCAGTACTTC. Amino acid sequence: CASSGLSYEQYF.

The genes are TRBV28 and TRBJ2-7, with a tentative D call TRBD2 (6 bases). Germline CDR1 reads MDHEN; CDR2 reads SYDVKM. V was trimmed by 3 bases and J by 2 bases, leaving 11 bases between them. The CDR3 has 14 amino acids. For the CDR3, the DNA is TGTGCCAGCAGTTTTGGCGGGGAAGCCTACGAGCAGTACTTC. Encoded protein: CASSFGGEAYEQYF.

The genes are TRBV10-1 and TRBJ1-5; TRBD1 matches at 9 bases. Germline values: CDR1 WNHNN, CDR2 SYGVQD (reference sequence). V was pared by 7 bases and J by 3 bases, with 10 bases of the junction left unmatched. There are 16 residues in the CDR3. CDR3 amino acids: CASNKRDRVLNQPQHF. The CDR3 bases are TGCGCCAGCAATAAGAGGGACAGGGTCCTCAATCAGCCCCAGCATTTT.

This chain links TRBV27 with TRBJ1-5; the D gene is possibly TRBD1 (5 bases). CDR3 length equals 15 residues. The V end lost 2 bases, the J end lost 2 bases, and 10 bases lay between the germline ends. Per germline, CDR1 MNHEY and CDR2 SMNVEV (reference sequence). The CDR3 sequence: CASSLRGVGNQPQHF. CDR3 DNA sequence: TGTGCCAGCAGTTTACGGGGGGTCGGCAATCAGCCCCAGCATTTT.

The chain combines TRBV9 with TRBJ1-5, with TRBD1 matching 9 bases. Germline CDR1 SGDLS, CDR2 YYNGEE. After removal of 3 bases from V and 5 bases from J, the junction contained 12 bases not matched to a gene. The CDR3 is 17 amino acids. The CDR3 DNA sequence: TGTGCCAGCAGCGCCAAGACTACCAGACAGGGGGATCAGCCCCAGCATTTT. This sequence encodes CASSAKTTRQGDQPQHF.

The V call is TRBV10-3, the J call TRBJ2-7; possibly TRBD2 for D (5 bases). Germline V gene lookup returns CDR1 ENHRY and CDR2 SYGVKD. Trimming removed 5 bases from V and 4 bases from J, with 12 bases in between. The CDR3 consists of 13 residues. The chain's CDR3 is CAISSGSRYEQYF. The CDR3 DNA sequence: TGTGCCATCAGTAGCGGCTCAAGGTACGAGCAGTACTTC.

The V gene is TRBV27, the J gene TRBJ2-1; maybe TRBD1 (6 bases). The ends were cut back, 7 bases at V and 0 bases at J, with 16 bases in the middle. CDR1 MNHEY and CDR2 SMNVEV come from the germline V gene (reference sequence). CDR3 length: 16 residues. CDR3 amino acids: CASNPSGTSSYNEQFF. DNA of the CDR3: TGTGCCAGCAACCCTTCTGGGACAAGCTCCTACAATGAGCAGTTCTTC.

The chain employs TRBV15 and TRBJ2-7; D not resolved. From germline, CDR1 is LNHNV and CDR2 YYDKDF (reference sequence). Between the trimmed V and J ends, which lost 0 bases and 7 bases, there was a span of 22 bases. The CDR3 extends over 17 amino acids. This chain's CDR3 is CATSRDNAPGNWKEQYF. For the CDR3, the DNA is TGTGCCACCAGCAGAGATAACGCGCCAGGAAATTGGAAGGAGCAGTACTTC.

The CDR3 nucleotides read TGTGCCAGCAGCTTAACCAGGCTTGACAATGAGCAGTTCTTC. Protein sequence: CASSLTRLDNEQFF. The V gene is TRBV11-2, the J gene TRBJ2-1; D not resolved. Per the germline V gene, CDR1 is SGHAT and CDR2 is FQNNGV. Trimming left V 2 bases short and J 5 bases short, with 10 bases between. The CDR3 runs to 14 residues.